The rows below give T cell receptor beta chains drawn from one sample of a study of CXCR3-negative and CXCR3-positive naive CD8 T cells. TCRdb derives one entry per CDR3 protein from the 5' RACE reads, leaving out DNA. The sample table sets out about 41,000 distinct CDR3 sequences. Sequenced input: naive CXCR3- CD8+ T cells from blood. The receptors originated from a human donor in good health. Some clones in this sample may be carry-over from other donors' samples. The CDR3 runs from the conserved cysteine through the conserved F or W. Expanded clones get a size class; other rows say once, few or many, or leave the size out.

-,TRBV28,13,TRBJ2-5,CASRPTGWETQYF
medium-sized,TRBV7-3,13,TRBJ2-1,CASSFGGSYEQFF
-,TRBV13,18,TRBJ1-2,CASSSRINRQGNWYGYTF
-,TRBV29-1,16,TRBJ2-1,CSVEARDESSYNEQFF
-,TRBV12-3/TRBV12-4,14,TRBJ1-1,CASSHPDRVTEAFF
-,TRBV6-2/TRBV6-3,16,TRBJ1-5,CASSYIHIYGIQPQHF
-,TRBV9,15,TRBJ2-3,CASSVLAGDTDTQYF
large,TRBV20-1,16,TRBJ2-1,CSARGDGGSTYNEQFF
-,TRBV5-1,14,TRBJ2-5,CASSLGQGWETQYF
-,TRBV27,12,TRBJ1-6,CASRGFESPLHF
-,TRBV29-1,16,TRBJ2-2,CSVVAGTTANTGELFF
-,TRBV29-1,17,TRBJ2-1,CSVEPRGGGAPLNEQFF
-,TRBV7-2,14,TRBJ1-1,CASSLENMNTEAFF
-,TRBV7-6,14,TRBJ1-2,CASSSRGDRYGYTF
-,TRBV7-9,17,TRBJ2-7,CASSLAMVTGRTYEQYF
-,TRBV5-5,14,TRBJ2-5,CASSFSEQSLTQYF
-,TRBV7-2,14,TRBJ2-7,CASSLGGYYYEQYF
-,TRBV20-1,13,TRBJ2-1,CSTGTGPRNEQFF
-,TRBV29-1,13,TRBJ1-2,CSVTEGVGYGYTF
-,TRBV29-1,11,TRBJ2-7,CSARGISEQYF
-,TRBV3-1,15,TRBJ2-3,CASSWGQRAEDTQYF
-,TRBV29-1,13,TRBJ2-4,CSVVLRAKNIQYF
-,TRBV3-2,16,TRBJ2-7,CASSQERQGIDYEQYF
-,TRBV29-1,14,TRBJ2-5,CSVEESSGRADQYF
-,TRBV12-3/TRBV12-4,12,TRBJ1-5,CASRRGDQPQHF
-,TRBV5-6,15,TRBJ2-1,CASSLGQGVFGEQFF
-,TRBV20-1,15,TRBJ2-5,CSARGLRQGQETQYF
-,TRBV20-1,16,TRBJ2-2,CSARDTLDGETGELFF
-,TRBV4-3,15,TRBJ1-2,CASSPDRGSYYGYTF
-,TRBV4-2,13,TRBJ2-7,CASSQTVSYEQYF
-,TRBV29-1,16,TRBJ1-3,CSVEDPSRKSGNTIYF
-,TRBV3-1,13,TRBJ1-1,CATSDRSGTEAFF
-,TRBV10-3,13,TRBJ2-3,CAILDRGHGAQYF
-,TRBV6-6,15,TRBJ1-1,CASSFPPGPLAEAFF
-,TRBV29-1,12,TRBJ2-3,CSVAQGASTQYF
-,TRBV11-2,16,TRBJ2-3,CASSLGSVEFTDTQYF
-,TRBV6-1,16,TRBJ2-7,CASSEAFARSSYEQYF
-,TRBV29-1,13,TRBJ2-7,CSVSAGPSYEQYF
-,TRBV2,14,TRBJ1-2,CASSAAQMNYGYTF
-,TRBV7-2,16,TRBJ2-2,CASSSHRATNTGELFF
-,TRBV29-1,14,TRBJ2-3,CSFSGGLSTDTQYF
-,TRBV29-1,13,TRBJ2-3,CSVEEGAGDTQYF
-,TRBV12-3/TRBV12-4,15,TRBJ2-1,CASSLPDRVGGEQFF
-,TRBV29-1,14,TRBJ1-5,CSVQTGDSNQPQHF
-,TRBV28,14,TRBJ2-1,CASSLTGDFDEQFF
-,TRBV5-1,14,TRBJ1-2,CASRPGITDYGYTF
-,TRBV29-1,12,TRBJ2-7,CSVERNNYEQYF
-,TRBV6-2/TRBV6-3,14,TRBJ2-1,CASSPFLDWNEQFF
-,TRBV29-1,15,TRBJ1-2,CSVAGGDRGFYGYTF
-,TRBV20-1,15,TRBJ2-2,CSAQTGLGDTGELFF